This T cell receptor beta chain stems from a study of T cells in Graves' hyperthyroidism and ophthalmopathy. Study summary: Once the initial diagnosis was made, peripheral blood was obtained before any treatment. Findings and caveats of the study: Most expanded thyroid clonotypes above 0.001 recurred in blood. Separation of ophthalmopathy from stable hyperthyroidism was achieved by a 13 V-J model.

The CDR3 runs 14 residues. CDR1 is SGHTA and CDR2 is FQGNSA in the germline V gene. J was trimmed by 9 bases and V by 5 bases; bases with no gene match: 7. In this sample, this clonotype turned up many times. Its matching antigen is unknown. What was amplified from RNA transcripts were TCR beta CDR3 regions. The study used the HTBI primer set for a first-round RT-PCR of the TCR CDR3. TCRdb independently ran MiXCR on the multiplex PCR reads; one entry per CDR3 protein. The sample holds about 710,000 distinct CDR3 sequences; about 16% are singletons and the top ten take roughly 8%. Researchers defined stable Graves' hyperthyroidism as no ophthalmopathy progression within 18 months.

The receptor was derived from a man younger than 35 with Graves' hyperthyroidism. The sequencing input was blood. The chain recombines TRBV7-2 with TRBJ2-4; 10 bases align to TRBD2. CDR3 protein: CASSPSGRGSIQYF. The CDR3 bases are TGTGCCAGCAGCCCTAGCGGGAGAGGGAGCATTCAGTACTTC. Looking up the rest from reference TRBV7-2 and TRBJ2-4 gives the full variable domain: GAGVSQSPSNKVTEKGKDVELRCDPISGHTALYWYRQSLGQGLEFLIYFQGNSAPDKSGLPSDRFSAERTGGSVSTLTIQRTQQEDSAVYLCASSPSGRGSIQYFGAGTRLSVL.